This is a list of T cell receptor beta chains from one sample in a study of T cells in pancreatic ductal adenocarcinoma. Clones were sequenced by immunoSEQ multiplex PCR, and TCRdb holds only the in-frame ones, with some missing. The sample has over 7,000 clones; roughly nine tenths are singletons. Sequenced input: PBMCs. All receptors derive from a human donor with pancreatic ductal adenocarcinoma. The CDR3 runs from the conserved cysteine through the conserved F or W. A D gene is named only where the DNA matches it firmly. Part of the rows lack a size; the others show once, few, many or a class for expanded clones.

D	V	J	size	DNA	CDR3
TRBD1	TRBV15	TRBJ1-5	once	TGTGCCACCAGCAGAGGCCAGGGGGCTGGGAGCAATCAGCCCCAGCATTTT	CATSRGQGAGSNQPQHF
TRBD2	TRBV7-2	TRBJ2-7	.	TGTGCCAGCAGCTTAGTGTTCAGCGGGACCTACGAGCAGTACTTC	CASSLVFSGTYEQYF
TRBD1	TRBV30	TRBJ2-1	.	TGTGCCTGGAGGGACAGGGACTACAATGAGCAGTTCTTC	CAWRDRDYNEQFF
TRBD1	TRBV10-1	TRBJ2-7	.	TGCGCCAGCAGTGAGCCGAACCACCGGGACAGGACGTCCTACGAGCAGTACTTC	CASSEPNHRDRTSYEQYF
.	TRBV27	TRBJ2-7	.	TGTGCCAGCAGTCCCTCCGGACAGTTCAGCTACGAGCAGTACTTC	CASSPSGQFSYEQYF
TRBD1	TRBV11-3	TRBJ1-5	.	TGTGCCAGCAGCCCCGGGACAGGCCGCAATCAGCCCCAGCATTTT	CASSPGTGRNQPQHF
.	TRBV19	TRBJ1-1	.	TGTGCCAGTAGTGAACACAGGGTCTGGACTGAAGCTTTCTTT	CASSEHRVWTEAFF
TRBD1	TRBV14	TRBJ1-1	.	TGTGCCAGCAGCGGGACAGGGGGTTCTATCACTGAAGCTTTCTTT	CASSGTGGSITEAFF
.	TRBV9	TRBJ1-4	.	TGTGCCAGCAGCGTAGGCAACAGGGCAAATGAAAAACTGTTTTTT	CASSVGNRANEKLFF
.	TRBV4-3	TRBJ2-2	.	TGCGCCAGCAGCCAAGAAGTGTTACAGCGGAGGACCGGGGAGCTGTTTTTT	CASSQEVLQRRTGELFF
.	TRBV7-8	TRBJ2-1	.	TGTGCCAGCAGCTTAGGTCGAGCGGCTTACAATGAGCAGTTCTTC	CASSLGRAAYNEQFF
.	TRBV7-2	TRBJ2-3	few	TGTGCCAGCAGCTTAGCCGGGGGTAGCACAGATACGCAGTATTTT	CASSLAGGSTDTQYF
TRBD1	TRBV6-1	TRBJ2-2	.	TGTGCCAGCAGTGTTACAGGGGGCTCCGGGGAGCTGTTTTTT	CASSVTGGSGELFF
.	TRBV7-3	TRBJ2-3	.	TGTGCCAGCAGCCCAGGACTTTCAGATACGCAGTATTTT	CASSPGLSDTQYF
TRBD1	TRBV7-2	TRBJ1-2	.	TGTGCCAGCAGCATCCAGACAGGGGGCGCACCCTATGGCTACACCTTC	CASSIQTGGAPYGYTF
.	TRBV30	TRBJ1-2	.	TGTGCCTGGAGTTCCGACAGGTCTTATGGCTACACCTTC	CAWSSDRSYGYTF
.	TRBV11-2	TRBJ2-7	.	TGTGCCAGCAGTCGAACGACCGGGGACTCCTACGAGCAGTACTTC	CASSRTTGDSYEQYF
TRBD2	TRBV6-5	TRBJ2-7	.	TGTGCCAGCAGTTACTCGGTAGCGGGAGACTCCTACGAGCAGTACTTC	CASSYSVAGDSYEQYF
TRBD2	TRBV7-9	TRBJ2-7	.	TGTGCCAGCAGCCTGTCGGGGGGGGCTTACTACGAGCAGTACTTC	CASSLSGGAYYEQYF
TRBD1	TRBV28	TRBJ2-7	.	TGTGCCAGCAGTTTCCAACGCGGACAGGGGTGGAACGAGCAGTACTTC	CASSFQRGQGWNEQYF
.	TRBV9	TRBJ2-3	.	TGTGCCAGCAGCCATAGCCGGGGCACAGATACGCAGTATTTT	CASSHSRGTDTQYF
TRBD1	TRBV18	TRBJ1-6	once	TGTGCCAGCTCACGGGACAGCTCCTATAATTCACCCCTCCACTTT	CASSRDSSYNSPLHF
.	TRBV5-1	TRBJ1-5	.	TGCGCCAGCAGCGACGTTCCGGGGGACCAGCCCCAGCATTTT	CASSDVPGDQPQHF
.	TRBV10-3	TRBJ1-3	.	TGTGCCATCAGTGAGCCCAGGGCTGGAAACACCATATATTTT	CAISEPRAGNTIYF
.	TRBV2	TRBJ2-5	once	TGTGCCAGCAGGGGAAACGAGGGAGAGACCCAGTACTTC	CASRGNEGETQYF
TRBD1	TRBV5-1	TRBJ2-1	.	TGCGCCAGCTCTTCCCAGACAGGGGGCAATGAGCAGTTCTTC	CASSSQTGGNEQFF
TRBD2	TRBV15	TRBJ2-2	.	TGTGCCACCAGCAGAGCCCGGGGAGGGGGGGAGCTGTTTTTT	CATSRARGGGELFF
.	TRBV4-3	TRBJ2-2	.	TGCGCCAGCAGCCAAGAAAGCGTGAACACCGGGGAGCTGTTTTTT	CASSQESVNTGELFF
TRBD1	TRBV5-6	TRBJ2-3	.	TGTGCCAGCAGCCGGCGACAGGGGAGCACAGATACGCAGTATTTT	CASSRRQGSTDTQYF
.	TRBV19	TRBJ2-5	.	TGTGCCAGTCCCTTGGGGCGGCGGAGGGACCAAGAGACCCAGTACTTC	CASPLGRRRDQETQYF
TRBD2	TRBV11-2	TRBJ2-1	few	TGTGCCAGCAGGTTTAGCGGGGGGTCCTACAATGAGCAGTTCTTC	CASRFSGGSYNEQFF
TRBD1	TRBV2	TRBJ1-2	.	TGTGCCAGCAGCGAGACAGGGTACTACTATGGCTACACCTTC	CASSETGYYYGYTF
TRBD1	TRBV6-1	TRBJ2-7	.	TGTGCCAGCAGACCTAGGACAGGACGCGAGCAGTACTTC	CASRPRTGREQYF
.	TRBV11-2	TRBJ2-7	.	TGTGCCAGCAGTTTGGACTCGATCTACGAGCAGTACTTC	CASSLDSIYEQYF
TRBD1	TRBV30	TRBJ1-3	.	TGTGCCTGGAGTGTAGGGGACAGGGGTATCACCATATATTTT	CAWSVGDRGITIYF
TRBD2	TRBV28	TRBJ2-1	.	TGTGCCAGCAGTCCCCTGGGGGTAGCGGGGGGGCCGAGCAATGAGCAGTTCTTC	CASSPLGVAGGPSNEQFF
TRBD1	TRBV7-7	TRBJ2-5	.	TGTGCTAGCAGCCCCACCGGGACAGGGGCTGAGACCCAGTACTTC	CASSPTGTGAETQYF
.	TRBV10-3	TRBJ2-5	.	TGTGCCATCAGTCCCCAGGGGAGTCGGGAGACCCAGTACTTC	CAISPQGSRETQYF
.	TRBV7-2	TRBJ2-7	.	TGTGCCAGCAGCTTAGGGACGGGAGTACCCTACGAGCAGTACTTC	CASSLGTGVPYEQYF
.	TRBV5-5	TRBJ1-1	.	TGTGCCAGCAGCTTAGGGCGGGACACTGAAGCTTTCTTT	CASSLGRDTEAFF
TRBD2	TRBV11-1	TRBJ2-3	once	TGTGCCAGCAGCCCCGGACTAGCGGGGGGCTTCACAGATACGCAGTATTTT	CASSPGLAGGFTDTQYF
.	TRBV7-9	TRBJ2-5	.	TGTGCCAGCAGCTTCACGGGATTGGAGACCCAGTACTTC	CASSFTGLETQYF
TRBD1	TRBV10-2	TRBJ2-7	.	TGCGCCAGCACCACGGGACAGGTCATCTCCTACGAGCAGTACTTC	CASTTGQVISYEQYF